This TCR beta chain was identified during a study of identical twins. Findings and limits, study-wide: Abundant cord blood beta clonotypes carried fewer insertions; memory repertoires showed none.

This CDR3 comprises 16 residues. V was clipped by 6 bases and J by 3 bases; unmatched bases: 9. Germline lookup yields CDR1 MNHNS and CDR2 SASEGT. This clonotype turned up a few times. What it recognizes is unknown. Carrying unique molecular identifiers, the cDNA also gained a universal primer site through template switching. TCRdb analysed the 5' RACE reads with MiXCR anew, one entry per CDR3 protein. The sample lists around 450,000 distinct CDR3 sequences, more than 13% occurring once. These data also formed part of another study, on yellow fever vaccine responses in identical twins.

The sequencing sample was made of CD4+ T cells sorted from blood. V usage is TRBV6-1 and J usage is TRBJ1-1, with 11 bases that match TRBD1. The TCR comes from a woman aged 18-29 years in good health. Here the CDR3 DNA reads TGTGCCAGCAGCCGTGGACAGGGGGCTTATGACACTGAAGCTTTCTTT. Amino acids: CASSRGQGAYDTEAFF.